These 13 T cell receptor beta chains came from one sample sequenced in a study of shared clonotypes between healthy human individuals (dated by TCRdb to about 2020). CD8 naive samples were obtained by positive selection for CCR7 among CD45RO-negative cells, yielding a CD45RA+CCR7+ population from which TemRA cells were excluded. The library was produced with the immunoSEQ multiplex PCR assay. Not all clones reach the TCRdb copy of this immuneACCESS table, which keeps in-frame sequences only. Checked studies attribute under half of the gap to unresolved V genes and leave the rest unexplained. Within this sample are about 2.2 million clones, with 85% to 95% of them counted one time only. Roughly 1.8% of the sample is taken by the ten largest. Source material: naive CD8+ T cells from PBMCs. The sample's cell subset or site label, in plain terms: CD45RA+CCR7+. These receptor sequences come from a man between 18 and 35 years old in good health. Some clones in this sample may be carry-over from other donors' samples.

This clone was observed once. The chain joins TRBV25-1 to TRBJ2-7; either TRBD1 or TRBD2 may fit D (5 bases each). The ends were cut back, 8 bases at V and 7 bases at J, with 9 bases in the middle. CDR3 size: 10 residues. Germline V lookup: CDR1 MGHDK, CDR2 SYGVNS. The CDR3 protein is CASWGREQYF. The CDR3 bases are TGTGCCAGCTGGGGACGGGAGCAGTACTTC.

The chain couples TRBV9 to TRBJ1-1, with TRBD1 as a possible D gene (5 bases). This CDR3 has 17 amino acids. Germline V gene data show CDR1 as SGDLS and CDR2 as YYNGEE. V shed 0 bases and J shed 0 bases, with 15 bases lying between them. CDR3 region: CASSVASGWGVNTEAFF. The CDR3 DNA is TGTGCCAGCAGCGTAGCTTCTGGGTGGGGGGTGAACACTGAAGCTTTCTTT.

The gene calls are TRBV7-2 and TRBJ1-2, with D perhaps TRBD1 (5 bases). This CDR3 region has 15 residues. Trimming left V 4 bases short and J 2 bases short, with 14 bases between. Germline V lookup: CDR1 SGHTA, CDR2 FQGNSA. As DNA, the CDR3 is TGTGCCAGCAGCTGGGACTGGGCGGGGAACTATGGCTACACCTTC. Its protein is CASSWDWAGNYGYTF.

CDR3 protein: CAWWLGGSGELFF. The CDR3 nucleotides are TGTGCCTGGTGGTTAGGGGGATCCGGGGAGCTGTTTTTT. The chain links TRBV30 to TRBJ2-2, with D perhaps matching TRBD1 (6 bases). Looked up from germline, CDR1 is GTSNPN and CDR2 is SVGIG (reference sequence). The CDR3 spans 13 residues. The V end lost 5 bases, the J end lost 6 bases, and 13 bases lay between the germline ends. The whole variable domain, remainder taken from reference TRBV30 and TRBJ2-2, is SQTIHQWPATLVQPVGSPLSLECTVEGTSNPNLYWYRQAAGRGLQLLFYSVGIGQISSEVPQNLSASRPQDRQFILSSKKLLLSDSGFYLCAWWLGGSGELFFGEGSRLTVL.

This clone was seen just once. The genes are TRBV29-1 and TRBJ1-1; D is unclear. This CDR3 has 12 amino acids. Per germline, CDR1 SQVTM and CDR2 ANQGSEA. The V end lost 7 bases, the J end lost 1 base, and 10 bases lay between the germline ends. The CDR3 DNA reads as TGCAGCGCCATAGATGGGAACACTGAAGCTTTCTTT. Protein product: CSAIDGNTEAFF.

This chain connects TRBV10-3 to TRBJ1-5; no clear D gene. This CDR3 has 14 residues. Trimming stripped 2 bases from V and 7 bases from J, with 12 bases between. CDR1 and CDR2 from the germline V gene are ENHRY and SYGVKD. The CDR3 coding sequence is TGTGCCATCAGTGAGGGGGAAGGGAACCAGCCCCAGCATTTT. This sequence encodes CAISEGEGNQPQHF.

CDR3 DNA sequence: TGTGCCAGCGAAACACAGGGGCCAACCACCGGGGAGCTGTTTTTT. Amino acid sequence: CASETQGPTTGELFF. V usage is TRBV6-6 and J usage is TRBJ2-2; 7 nucleotides match TRBD1. V was clipped by 8 bases and J by 4 bases; unmatched bases: 10. The CDR3 loop spans 15 amino acids. In germline, CDR1 is MNHNY, CDR2 SVGAGI (reference sequence).

CDR3 DNA: TGTGCCAGCAGCTCAGGACCCGGACAGGGAACCTACGAGCAGTACTTC. Protein: CASSSGPGQGTYEQYF. V usage is TRBV7-2 and J usage is TRBJ2-7, with 8 positions matching TRBD1. Per germline, CDR1 SGHTA and CDR2 FQGNSA. Trimming at V came to 4 bases and at J to 2 bases, leaving 10 bases not matched to a gene. The CDR3 runs 16 residues.

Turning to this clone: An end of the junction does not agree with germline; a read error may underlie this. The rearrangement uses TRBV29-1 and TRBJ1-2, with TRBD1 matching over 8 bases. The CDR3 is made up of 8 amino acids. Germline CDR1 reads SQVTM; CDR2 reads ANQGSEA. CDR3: CSVVTGVF. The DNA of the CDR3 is TGCAGCGTTGTGACAGGGGTCTTC.

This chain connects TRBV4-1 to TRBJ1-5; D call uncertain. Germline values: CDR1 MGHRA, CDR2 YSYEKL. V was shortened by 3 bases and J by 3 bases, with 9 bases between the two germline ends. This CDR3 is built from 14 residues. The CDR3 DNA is TGCGCCAGCAGCCACCCAACACACAATCAGCCCCAGCATTTT. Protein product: CASSHPTHNQPQHF.

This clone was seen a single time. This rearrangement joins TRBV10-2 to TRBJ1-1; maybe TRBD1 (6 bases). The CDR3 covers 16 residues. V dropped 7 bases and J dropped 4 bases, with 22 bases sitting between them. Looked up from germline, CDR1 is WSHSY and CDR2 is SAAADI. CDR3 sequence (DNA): TGCGCCAGCACCGAGTCCCTACAGGGTCGTGGCACTGAAGCTTTCTTT. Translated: CASTESLQGRGTEAFF.

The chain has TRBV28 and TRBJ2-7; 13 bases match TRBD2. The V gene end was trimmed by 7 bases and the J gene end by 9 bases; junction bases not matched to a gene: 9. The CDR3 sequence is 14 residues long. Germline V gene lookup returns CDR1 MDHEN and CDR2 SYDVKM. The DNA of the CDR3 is TGTGCCAGCACCCTCCGGACTAGCGGGAGTAGGCAGTACTTC. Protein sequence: CASTLRTSGSRQYF.

The chain's CDR3 is CASSQQWGGTYEQYF. Written as DNA, the CDR3 is TGTGCCAGCAGCCAACAGTGGGGGGGGACCTACGAGCAGTACTTC. The V and J genes are TRBV7-9 and TRBJ2-7; the match to TRBD2 covers 7 bases. CDR3 length: 15 residues. V shed 5 bases and J 2 bases; nucleotides not matched to a gene: 9. Germline loops: CDR1 SEHNR, CDR2 FQNEAQ (reference sequence).